This TCR beta chain was sequenced during a study of blood T cells in healthy people across ages. Study-wide results and limits: For the donors, CMV status was unknown and possibly confounded expanded clonotype changes. More naive CD4+ cells and higher diversity marked long-lived donors relative to aged donors. Per million T cells, TCR beta diversity dropped roughly linearly as age increased.

Each of the donors had 9 to 10 milliliters of peripheral blood drawn into EDTA-treated Vacutainer tubes. J lost 4 bases, V lost 6 bases, and 10 bases had no gene match. CDR1 SQVTM and CDR2 ANQGSEA come from the germline V gene. The CDR3 consists of 14 residues. In regard to this clonotype: Its antigen is unidentified.

The authors ran a second PCR of 7 to 11 cycles using a sample-barcoded 5' primer and a J-beta primer mix. TCRdb redid the calling of the 5' RACE reads with MiXCR, one entry per CDR3 protein. The sample includes about 780,000 distinct CDR3 sequences, around half of them seen just once. This clonotype was obtained from a man at least 80 years old in good health. The sample was blood. The rearrangement uses TRBV29-1 and TRBJ2-5; TRBD1 matches 8 bases. The CDR3 region is CSVRPRQGTETQYF. CDR3 in DNA: TGCAGCGTCCGTCCGAGACAGGGGACAGAGACCCAGTACTTC.